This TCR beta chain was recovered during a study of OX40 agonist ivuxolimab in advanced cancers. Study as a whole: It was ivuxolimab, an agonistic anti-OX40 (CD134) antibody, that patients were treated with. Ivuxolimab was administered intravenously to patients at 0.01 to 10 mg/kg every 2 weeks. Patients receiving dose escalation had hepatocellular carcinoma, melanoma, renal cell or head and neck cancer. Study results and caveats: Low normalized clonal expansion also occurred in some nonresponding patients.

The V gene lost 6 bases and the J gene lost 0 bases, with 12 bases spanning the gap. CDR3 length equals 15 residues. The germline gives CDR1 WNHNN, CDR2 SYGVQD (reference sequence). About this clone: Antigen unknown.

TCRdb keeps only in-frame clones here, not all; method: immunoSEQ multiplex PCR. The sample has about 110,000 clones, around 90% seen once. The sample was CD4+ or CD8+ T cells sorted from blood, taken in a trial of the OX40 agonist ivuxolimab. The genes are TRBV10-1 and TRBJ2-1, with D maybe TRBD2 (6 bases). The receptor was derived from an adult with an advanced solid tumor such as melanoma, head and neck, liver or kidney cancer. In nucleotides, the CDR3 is TGCGCCAGCAGCGGGGGATCGGGCTCCTACAATGAGCAGTTCTTC. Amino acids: CASSGGSGSYNEQFF.